This TCR beta chain was sequenced in a study of identical twins. The CDR3 is 15 amino acids. The germline V gene encodes CDR1 MNHNS and CDR2 SASEGT. Unmatched junction bases numbered 8, after V lost 7 bases and J lost 6 bases. MiXCR, run by TCRdb on the 5' RACE reads, gives a single entry per CDR3 protein. The table lists under 900,000 distinct CDR3 sequences, 10% to 15% of them singletons. These data are also associated with another study on yellow fever vaccine responses in identical twins.

Sequences were obtained from PBMCs. V usage is TRBV6-1 and J usage is TRBJ2-1, with 11 nucleotides matching TRBD1. The sequence came from a woman aged 18-29 years in good health. CDR3 nucleotide sequence: TGTGCCAGCACCCAGACCGGGACAGGGGGCAATGAGCAGTTCTTC. It codes for CASTQTGTGGNEQFF.